Listed below are T cell receptor beta chains from one sample, sequenced in a study of T cell responses to AZD1222 COVID-19 vaccine. This table comes from immunoSEQ multiplex PCR, and its TCRdb copy is limited to in-frame clones, with some not included. The sample has about 98,000 clones, almost 90% seen once. Here the sequenced sample was peripheral blood, taken on day 0 of MenACWY control vaccination. The receptor source for this set is an adult in good health. Both conserved end residues are part of each CDR3. Fields, in order: D gene, J gene, clone size, V gene, CDR3 DNA, CDR3 protein. D genes are given only for firm matches. Expanded clones are given a class, and other clones once, few, many or no size at all.

D: -
J: TRBJ1-4
size: -
V: TRBV24-1
DNA: TGTGCCACCAGTGATTCTACTGTGGGGGAAAAACTGTTTTTT
CDR3: CATSDSTVGEKLFF

D: -
J: TRBJ2-5
size: -
V: TRBV5-4
DNA: TGTGCCAGCGCCAGTAGGCCACAAGAGACCCAGTACTTC
CDR3: CASASRPQETQYF

D: TRBD1
J: TRBJ1-1
size: once
V: TRBV19
DNA: TGTGCCAGTAGCCCAGGGGGCACTGAAGCTTTCTTT
CDR3: CASSPGGTEAFF

D: TRBD1
J: TRBJ2-2
size: few
V: TRBV9
DNA: TGTGCCAGCAGCGCTCCGGACAGGGGCGACGGGGAGCTGTTTTTT
CDR3: CASSAPDRGDGELFF

D: -
J: TRBJ1-1
size: -
V: TRBV19
DNA: TGTGCCAGTAGTATCGGCCGGGGGAACACTGAAGCTTTCTTT
CDR3: CASSIGRGNTEAFF

D: -
J: TRBJ2-3
size: -
V: TRBV4-3
DNA: TGCGCCAGCAGCCAAGATCCGCTAGAAACAGATACGCAGTATTTT
CDR3: CASSQDPLETDTQYF

D: -
J: TRBJ2-7
size: few
V: TRBV18
DNA: TGTGCCAGCTCACCCCCGGTTGGGGTCCACGAGCAGTACTTC
CDR3: CASSPPVGVHEQYF

D: -
J: TRBJ1-2
size: -
V: TRBV3-1/TRBV3-2
DNA: TGTGCCAGCAGCCAAGAGGCTCTGACGGCAAACTATGGCTACACCTTC
CDR3: CASSQEALTANYGYTF

D: -
J: TRBJ2-7
size: -
V: TRBV6-2/TRBV6-3
DNA: TGTGCCAGCAGTTACTTCGGGGGCTCCTACGAGCAGTACTTC
CDR3: CASSYFGGSYEQYF

D: TRBD1
J: TRBJ1-3
size: -
V: TRBV5-6
DNA: TGTGCCAGCAGCGGGGGGACAGGCTCCTCTGGAAACACCATATATTTT
CDR3: CASSGGTGSSGNTIYF

D: -
J: TRBJ1-6
size: -
V: TRBV28
DNA: TGTGCCAGCAACCCGATGGGATTTAGGAGCTCACCCCTCCACTTT
CDR3: CASNPMGFRSSPLHF

D: -
J: TRBJ1-1
size: -
V: TRBV19
DNA: TGTGCCAGTAGCGCGGCCACTGAAGCTTTCTTT
CDR3: CASSAATEAFF

D: TRBD1
J: TRBJ2-5
size: -
V: TRBV7-2
DNA: TGTGCCAGCAGCCCCCGGGGACAGGGGCAAGAGACCCAGTACTTC
CDR3: CASSPRGQGQETQYF

D: -
J: TRBJ1-4
size: -
V: TRBV30
DNA: TGTGCCTGGAGCCTAGGGGCTACCGGGGGAAAACTGTTTTTT
CDR3: CAWSLGATGGKLFF

D: -
J: TRBJ1-3
size: -
V: TRBV5-4
DNA: TGTGCCAGCAGTCACACAGGAGTACCTGGAAACACCATATATTTT
CDR3: CASSHTGVPGNTIYF

D: -
J: TRBJ1-1
size: -
V: TRBV4-3
DNA: TGCGCCAGCAGCCAAGATCACCTCCATAGGACACGGAACACTGAAGCTTTCTTT
CDR3: CASSQDHLHRTRNTEAFF

D: -
J: TRBJ1-2
size: -
V: TRBV19
DNA: TGTGCCAGTATCCCTATACGCGGATCTAACTATGGCTACACCTTC
CDR3: CASIPIRGSNYGYTF

D: TRBD1
J: TRBJ2-3
size: -
V: TRBV30
DNA: TGTGCCTGGAGTTGGATAGGGGGCCACTCAGATACGCAGTATTTT
CDR3: CAWSWIGGHSDTQYF

D: -
J: TRBJ1-3
size: -
V: TRBV30
DNA: TGTGCCTGGAGCCGCCTTGGTTCGTCTGGAAACACCATATATTTT
CDR3: CAWSRLGSSGNTIYF

D: -
J: TRBJ1-1
size: -
V: TRBV19
DNA: TGTGCCAGTAGTACGAGGGTGAACACTGAAGCTTTCTTT
CDR3: CASSTRVNTEAFF

D: -
J: TRBJ2-6
size: -
V: TRBV14
DNA: TGTGCCAGCAGCCCATACGAGGGTGGGGCCAACGTCCTGACTTTC
CDR3: CASSPYEGGANVLTF

D: -
J: TRBJ1-1
size: few
V: TRBV6-5
DNA: TGTGCCAGCAGGAACAGGGCCGAGCACACTGAAGCTTTCTTT
CDR3: CASRNRAEHTEAFF

D: -
J: TRBJ1-6
size: once
V: TRBV30
DNA: TGTGCCTGCCAGAGGAGTTATAATTCACCCCTCCACTTT
CDR3: CACQRSYNSPLHF

D: TRBD1
J: TRBJ1-6
size: -
V: TRBV4-3
DNA: TGCGCCAGCAGCCTGGGACAGGGGCCTAATTCACCCCTCCACTTT
CDR3: CASSLGQGPNSPLHF

D: -
J: TRBJ2-5
size: -
V: TRBV5-6
DNA: TGTGCCAGCAGCTTGTACTCAGGGATGGAGACCCAGTACTTC
CDR3: CASSLYSGMETQYF

D: -
J: TRBJ1-2
size: -
V: TRBV25-1
DNA: TGTGCCAGCATAGACGGCTCCAGGGACTATGGCTACACCTTC
CDR3: CASIDGSRDYGYTF

D: TRBD1
J: TRBJ1-2
size: -
V: TRBV6-5
DNA: TGTGCCAGCAGTTACTCGGGAGGGGGCAACGGCTACACCTTC
CDR3: CASSYSGGGNGYTF

D: -
J: TRBJ1-2
size: -
V: TRBV18
DNA: TGTGCCAGCTCACCAGGGGATGACTATGGCTACACCTTC
CDR3: CASSPGDDYGYTF

D: -
J: TRBJ1-1
size: -
V: TRBV11-3
DNA: TGTGCCAGCAGCCTCGGAGGGTCAGCTGCCGAAGCTTTCTTT
CDR3: CASSLGGSAAEAFF

D: TRBD1
J: TRBJ1-4
size: -
V: TRBV5-5
DNA: TGTGCCAGCAGCTCCCGACAGGGGGATAATGAAAAACTGTTTTTT
CDR3: CASSSRQGDNEKLFF

D: TRBD1
J: TRBJ1-2
size: -
V: TRBV4-1
DNA: TGCGCCAGCAGCCAAGTGACAGGGTTCTATGGCTACACCTTC
CDR3: CASSQVTGFYGYTF

D: TRBD1
J: TRBJ1-5
size: -
V: TRBV19
DNA: TGTGCCAGTAGCACAAGGAGACAGGGCCATCAGCCCCAGCATTTT
CDR3: CASSTRRQGHQPQHF

D: -
J: TRBJ2-7
size: -
V: TRBV7-8
DNA: TGTGCCAGCAGCATCGACTGGCACTCCTACGAGCAGTACTTC
CDR3: CASSIDWHSYEQYF

D: TRBD2
J: TRBJ2-1
size: -
V: TRBV15
DNA: TGTGCCACCAGCAGTGGAGCGGGGGGCCCATCTGATGAGCAGTTCTTC
CDR3: CATSSGAGGPSDEQFF

D: TRBD1
J: TRBJ2-7
size: -
V: TRBV7-8
DNA: TGTGCCAGCAGCGGCCGGGACAGCTCCTACGAGCAGTACTTC
CDR3: CASSGRDSSYEQYF

D: -
J: TRBJ1-4
size: -
V: TRBV30
DNA: TGTGCCTGGAGTGAGCGGGGGACGGGAAAACTGTTTTTT
CDR3: CAWSERGTGKLFF

D: -
J: TRBJ1-1
size: -
V: TRBV7-2
DNA: TGTGCCAGCAGCGTCGGGACGGCCGGGTCGGCTTTCTTT
CDR3: CASSVGTAGSAFF

D: -
J: TRBJ1-6
size: -
V: TRBV28
DNA: TGTGCCAGCAGATCGGACCACCGTAAGGCCTATAATTCACCCCTCCACTTT
CDR3: CASRSDHRKAYNSPLHF

D: TRBD1
J: TRBJ1-2
size: -
V: TRBV3-1/TRBV3-2
DNA: TGTGCCAGCAGCCCAGGACAGGGGGGCTATGGCTACACCTTC
CDR3: CASSPGQGGYGYTF

D: -
J: TRBJ1-5
size: -
V: TRBV7-2
DNA: TGTGCCAGCAGCGTGACAGGTGACTTGCTTGGGCCCCAGCATTTT
CDR3: CASSVTGDLLGPQHF

D: -
J: TRBJ1-5
size: -
V: TRBV7-3
DNA: TGTGCCAGCAGTGCCACCCCTTCAAGAGGCAATCAGCCCCAGCATTTT
CDR3: CASSATPSRGNQPQHF

D: TRBD1
J: TRBJ1-1
size: once
V: TRBV5-4
DNA: TGTGCCAGCAGCTTGGGCCCGGGACAGCTAAACACTGAAGCTTTCTTT
CDR3: CASSLGPGQLNTEAFF

D: TRBD1
J: TRBJ2-1
size: -
V: TRBV14
DNA: TGTGCCAGCAGCCGGACAGGGGAGTATGAGCAGTTCTTC
CDR3: CASSRTGEYEQFF

D: -
J: TRBJ1-1
size: -
V: TRBV4-3
DNA: TGCGCCAGCAGCCAAGAGGCAGGGCGGTGGACTGAAGCTTTCTTT
CDR3: CASSQEAGRWTEAFF

D: -
J: TRBJ2-1
size: -
V: TRBV9
DNA: TGTGCCAGCAGCCCTAGACGGAGGGAGTACAATGAGCAGTTCTTC
CDR3: CASSPRRREYNEQFF

D: -
J: TRBJ1-2
size: -
V: TRBV5-6
DNA: TGTGCCAGCAGCACCCCGGGGTATGGCTACACCTTC
CDR3: CASSTPGYGYTF

D: -
J: TRBJ1-2
size: once
V: TRBV9
DNA: TGTGCCAGCAGCGTAGGGGAGTGGAATTATGGCTACACCTTC
CDR3: CASSVGEWNYGYTF

D: TRBD2
J: TRBJ2-1
size: -
V: TRBV18
DNA: TGTGCCAGCTCACGTAGCGGGGGGGCGGACAATGAGCAGTTCTTC
CDR3: CASSRSGGADNEQFF

D: -
J: TRBJ1-1
size: -
V: TRBV23-1
DNA: TGCGCCAGCAGTCAATCAGGAGGGGCCCGTCGGGTGTGGGCTTTCTTT
CDR3: CASSQSGGARRVWAFF

D: -
J: TRBJ1-5
size: -
V: TRBV24-1
DNA: TGTGCCACCAGTCCCGGGGCTAATCAGCCCCAGCATTTT
CDR3: CATSPGANQPQHF

D: -
J: TRBJ1-3
size: -
V: TRBV7-2
DNA: TGTGCCAGCAGCCCGGGGAGATTCTCTGGAAACACCATATATTTT
CDR3: CASSPGRFSGNTIYF

D: -
J: TRBJ1-2
size: -
V: TRBV7-2
DNA: TGTGCCAGCAGCTTTCTCGGGGTCAATCTGGATGGCTACACCTTC
CDR3: CASSFLGVNLDGYTF

D: -
J: TRBJ1-1
size: -
V: TRBV7-9
DNA: TGTGCCAGCAGCTTAGATATGGGGAAAACTGAAGCTTTCTTT
CDR3: CASSLDMGKTEAFF

D: TRBD1
J: TRBJ1-2
size: -
V: TRBV4-1
DNA: TGCGCCAGCAGCAGGACAGGGGGCCTTGAGGCCTATGGCTACACCTTC
CDR3: CASSRTGGLEAYGYTF

D: TRBD2
J: TRBJ2-3
size: -
V: TRBV7-2
DNA: TGTGCCAGCAGCCCGGGGGGGGGACGTAGCACAGATACGCAGTATTTT
CDR3: CASSPGGGRSTDTQYF

D: TRBD1
J: TRBJ1-6
size: once
V: TRBV5-1
DNA: TGCGCCAGCAGGGACAGGGGCATCGGCTTTAATTCACCCCTCCACTTT
CDR3: CASRDRGIGFNSPLHF

D: -
J: TRBJ1-1
size: -
V: TRBV19
DNA: TGTGCCAGTAGTATAGGTGAACTTGCAGCTTTCTTT
CDR3: CASSIGELAAFF

D: TRBD1
J: TRBJ1-5
size: -
V: TRBV4-3
DNA: TGCGCCAGCAGCCAAGACAGGGGGAATCAGCCCCAGCATTTT
CDR3: CASSQDRGNQPQHF